This paragraph covers one TCR beta chain sequence. Its recognized antigen is unknown. One base away there is no much larger clone; base qualities are not given. This entry comes from a study of T cell clones after liver transplantation (dated by TCRdb to the late 2010s). Study-wide context: The samples were obtained from ITN030ST, a randomized trial that attempted immunosuppression withdrawal within 2 years after liver transplantation. After a pre-transplant mixed lymphocyte reaction, TCRbeta sequencing was used to pinpoint donor-reactive T cell clones, which were subsequently tracked in post-transplant blood. Tolerance was defined as complete withdrawal of immunosuppression for at least one year without a rise in liver enzymes beyond twice the upper limit of normal. Until randomization at 12-24 months post-transplant, subjects were given standard immunosuppression, with no induction therapy. Third party-reactive TCRbeta sequences were also identified from pre-transplant MLRs to serve as an antigen-independent comparator for donor-reactive sequences. Of the 8 liver transplant recipients making up the studied cohort, 3 were classified as tolerant and 5 as non-tolerant. Blood samples were collected pre-transplant, pre-randomization before withdrawal, and post-randomization after either complete withdrawal or failed withdrawal. Of the eight recipients, a few were HCV-positive, while the remaining recipients had been transplanted for non-autoimmune, non-viral indications.

The investigation overall reported the following: Because no allograft tissue specimens were available, donor-reactive T cells may have migrated into the graft instead of being deleted. In most of the 8 subjects, regardless of tolerance or HCV status, circulating donor-reactive CD4 TCRbeta sequences dropped significantly post-transplant. In a couple of subjects, low numbers of available donor cells limited the measurable donor-reactive repertoire. Donor-reactive sequences declined more than third party-reactive ones, suggesting partial antigen-specific deletion unrelated to withdrawal success. The conclusions were considered preliminary, being limited by small, heterogeneous patient numbers and non-standardized post-transplant time points. After accounting for repertoire turnover, donor-reactive detection was significantly reduced in 7 of 8 subjects for CD4 and 8 of 8 for CD8.

Thawed unstimulated PBMCs were stained for CD3, CD4 and CD8 and FACS-sorted into CD3+CD4+ and CD3+CD8+ populations. Randomization to immunosuppression withdrawal applied to every one of the 8 studied subjects. The Qiagen DNeasy Blood and Tissue Kit was used for isolation of genomic DNA. From its cysteine to its phenylalanine, the CDR3 spans 14 amino acids. Only the CDR3 part of the read is kept: 42 bases, read in frame from the first base. CDR1 SGHNT and CDR2 YYREEE were looked up in the germline V gene (reference sequence). V loses 4 bases of germline sequence and J loses 0 bases, and the interval between the two ends is 11 bases. Frozen genomic DNA underwent high-throughput TCRbeta CDR3 sequencing by immunoSEQ, including PCR amplification, mapping, bias correction and internal controls. Regarding the original processing steps: Only productive rearrangements were retained, with each unique TCRbeta sequence defined by its CDR3 nucleotide sequence together with its V and J gene. Donor-reactive sequences required at least 5-fold expansion in CFSE-low cells versus unstimulated pre-transplant cells and at least 0.01% frequency. Minimum frequency thresholds were set for each subject on the basis of the unstimulated sample with the lowest template count, so that a detection power of at least 90% was ensured. Jensen-Shannon divergence between the top 1000 TCRbeta sequences after and before transplant was used to measure repertoire turnover. Changes in detection of donor-reactive sequences were assessed with two-sided Fisher's exact tests. TCRdb limited this immuneACCESS table to in-frame rearrangements with V and J called. A share of clones is missing; checked studies link under half to unresolved V genes, and the rest is unexplained. D and trimming were read from the DNA, whereas the V and J calls and clone size are those reported in that table. The sample table records some 34,000 clones; around 96% of these occur just once. Together, the top ten hold 26% of the sample.

This receptor was taken from a human patient who received a liver transplant. It is possible that, after a transplant, some T cells come from the graft donor. The rearranged segments are TRBV5-4 and TRBJ2-7; the best D guess is TRBD1, with 6 bases matching. Sequences were derived from CD8+ T cells from blood, sampled 12 months after liver transplant. The DNA sequence is given as TGTGCCAGCAGCCGAGGGGGACCCTCCTACGAGCAGTACTTC. Its protein reads: CASSRGGPSYEQYF.